This passage covers 13 T cell receptor beta chains from one sample sequenced in a study of T cell responses to AZD1222 COVID-19 vaccine. Assay: immunoSEQ multiplex PCR; the TCRdb copy retains only in-frame clones and omits some. The sample yields just over 90,000 clones, 80% to 90% seen once. Sequencing was performed on peripheral blood, taken 28 days after the second AZD1222 dose. Receptors originate from an adult who received the AZD1222 COVID-19 vaccine.

This chain joins TRBV21-1 and TRBJ1-2; the table's D call of TRBD1 was not tested on the DNA. TRBV21-1 is noted as a pseudogene. This CDR3 has 18 amino acids. CDR3 residues: CASSKLGDRSRGDYGYTF. The CDR3 DNA reads as TGTGCCAGCAGCAAACTAGGGGACAGGAGTAGAGGTGACTATGGCTACACCTTC.

The chain couples TRBV11-2 to TRBJ2-1, with 9 positions matching TRBD2. The CDR3 contains 12 residues. Germline V gives CDR1 SGHAT, CDR2 FQNNGV. V lost 11 bases, J lost 8 bases, and 7 bases stayed unmatched. CDR3 protein: CAWAGGADEQFF. CDR3 bases: TGTGCCTGGGCGGGGGGGGCCGATGAGCAGTTCTTC.

The chain uses TRBV11-2 and TRBJ1-2, with D maybe TRBD1 (5 bases). The CDR3 extends over 15 amino acids. The germline CDR1 and CDR2 sequences are SGHAT and FQNNGV. Trimming took 7 bases from V and 8 from J, leaving 23 bases between them. CDR3 nucleotide sequence: TGTGCCAGCACCCTCGCGGGGGGTCTCGGTGGAGGCTACACCTTC. This codes for CASTLAGGLGGGYTF.

The gene calls are TRBV6-6 and TRBJ1-5; tentative D call: TRBD1 (5 bases). Between the trimmed V and J ends, which lost 6 bases and 6 bases, there was a span of 21 bases. The V gene's germline CDR1 is MNHNY and CDR2 SVGAGI (reference sequence). CDR3 length: 16 amino acids. In DNA, the CDR3 is TGTGCCAGCAGGACCCGACAGAGGGGTCTGATTCAGCCCCAGCATTTT. Its protein product is CASRTRQRGLIQPQHF.

The rearrangement links TRBV7-9 to TRBJ2-3, with a weak D call TRBD1 (5 bases). The germline V gene has CDR1 SEHNR and CDR2 FQNEAQ (reference sequence). The germline V and J ends were trimmed by 0 bases and 2 bases, with 15 bases remaining between them. The CDR3 spans 17 residues. This CDR3 reads CASSLASLGVDTDTQYF. CDR3 coding DNA: TGTGCCAGCAGCTTAGCGTCGCTAGGGGTGGACACAGATACGCAGTATTTT. The entire variable domain, with the rest obtained from reference TRBV7-9 and TRBJ2-3, is as follows: DTGVSQNPRHKITKRGQNVTFRCDPISEHNRLYWYRQTLGQGPEFLTYFQNEAQLEKSRLLSDRFSAERPKGSFSTLEIQRTEQGDSAMYLCASSLASLGVDTDTQYFGPGTRLTVL.

The rearrangement links TRBV12-3 or TRBV12-4 to TRBJ1-2, with D uncertain. This CDR3 spans 13 amino acids. The V gene lost 3 bases and the J gene lost 4 bases, with 9 bases spanning the gap. CDR3 in DNA: TGTGCCAGCAGTTTCGGACCCACCTATGGCTACACCTTC. The encoded protein is CASSFGPTYGYTF.

The CDR3 DNA is TGTGCCAGTGGGAATAGCAAATCAGATACGCAGTATTTT. Its translation: CASGNSKSDTQYF. The chain couples TRBV19 to TRBJ2-3; D gene ambiguous. The length of the CDR3 is 13 residues. Trimming removed 8 bases from V and 4 bases from J, with 13 bases in between. Germline-derived CDR1 and CDR2 are LNHDA and SQIVND (reference sequence).

This chain connects TRBV25-1 to TRBJ1-5; 8 positions match TRBD1. Germline assignment: CDR1 MGHDK and CDR2 SYGVNS. Trimming removed 4 bases from V and 4 bases from J; junction bases left unmatched: 9. The CDR3 runs to 16 residues. CDR3 sequence (DNA): TGTGCCAGCAGTGCACCCGGGACAGGCCGAAATCAGCCCCAGCATTTT. Protein sequence: CASSAPGTGRNQPQHF.

The chain employs TRBV4-1 and TRBJ1-4; TRBD1 matches 12 bases. With 3 bases clipped from V and 8 bases from J, the junction kept 7 bases outside the gene matches. CDR3 length: 16 residues. Germline CDR1 and CDR2: MGHRA and YSYEKL. CDR3 sequence: CASSHGEGTGGEKLFF. CDR3 in DNA: TGCGCCAGCAGCCATGGTGAGGGGACAGGGGGCGAAAAACTGTTTTTT.

This chain joins TRBV6-5 and TRBJ2-5, with TRBD2 as a possible D gene (5 bases). V was pared by 0 bases and J by 2 bases, with 10 bases between. The CDR3 runs to 15 residues. In germline, CDR1 is MNHEY, CDR2 SVGAGI. The CDR3 DNA follows: TGTGCCAGCAGTTACTCGGCGGGCAGACAAGAGACCCAGTACTTC. It yields the protein CASSYSAGRQETQYF.

The chain uses TRBV9 and TRBJ2-3; tentative D call: TRBD1 (5 bases). CDR1 and CDR2 (germline): SGDLS, YYNGEE. The CDR3 extends over 15 amino acids. V lost 0 bases to trimming and J lost 0 bases, with 8 bases between them. The CDR3 here is CASSVGQPSTDTQYF. The CDR3 region has the DNA TGTGCCAGCAGCGTAGGACAGCCTAGCACAGATACGCAGTATTTT.

The rearrangement links TRBV9 to TRBJ2-5; 10 nucleotides line up with TRBD1. The CDR3 runs 15 residues. CDR1 and CDR2 from the germline V gene are SGDLS and YYNGEE. V was pared by 4 bases and J by 5 bases, with 8 bases of the junction left unmatched. CDR3 loop: CASSFSRGQGETQYF. The CDR3 DNA reads TGTGCCAGCAGCTTTAGCCGGGGACAGGGGGAGACCCAGTACTTC.

V gene TRBV5-1 combines with J gene TRBJ2-7, with 12 bases aligning to TRBD2. The germline V gene encodes CDR1 SGHRS and CDR2 YFSETQ. This CDR3 is 17 amino acids long. V was clipped by 4 bases and J by 0 bases; unmatched bases: 8. CDR3 nucleotides: TGCGCCAGCAGCATGAGGACTAGCGGGATAAGCTCCTACGAGCAGTACTTC. Translating gives CASSMRTSGISSYEQYF. Using reference TRBV5-1 and TRBJ2-7 for the parts outside the CDR3, the full variable domain is KAGVTQTPRYLIKTRGQQVTLSCSPISGHRSVSWYQQTPGQGLQFLFEYFSETQRNKGNFPGRFSGRQFSNSRSEMNVSTLELGDSALYLCASSMRTSGISSYEQYFGPGTRLTVT.